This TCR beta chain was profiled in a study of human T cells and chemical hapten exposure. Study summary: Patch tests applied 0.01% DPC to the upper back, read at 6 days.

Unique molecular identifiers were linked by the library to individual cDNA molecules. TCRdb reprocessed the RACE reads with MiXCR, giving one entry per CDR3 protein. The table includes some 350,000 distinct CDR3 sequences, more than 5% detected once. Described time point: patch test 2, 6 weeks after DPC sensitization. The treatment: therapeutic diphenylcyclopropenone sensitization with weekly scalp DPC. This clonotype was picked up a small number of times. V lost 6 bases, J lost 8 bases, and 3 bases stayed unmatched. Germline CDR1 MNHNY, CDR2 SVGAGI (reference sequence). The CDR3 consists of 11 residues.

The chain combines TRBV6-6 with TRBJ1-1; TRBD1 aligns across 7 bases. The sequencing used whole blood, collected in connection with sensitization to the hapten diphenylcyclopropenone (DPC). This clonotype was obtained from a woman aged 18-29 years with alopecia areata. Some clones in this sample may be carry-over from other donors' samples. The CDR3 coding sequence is TGTGCCAGCAGGGGACAGTCGGAAGCTTTCTTT. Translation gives CASRGQSEAFF.